This T cell receptor (beta chain) emerged from a study of blood T cells in healthy people across ages. Germline V gives CDR1 MNHEY, CDR2 SVGAGI. The CDR3 has 16 residues. J gave up 2 bases and V 1 base, and 2 bases lay outside the gene matches. Sample-barcoded 5' priming and a J-beta primer mix drove a second PCR of 7 to 11 cycles. TCRdb reprocessed the 5' RACE reads with MiXCR, giving one entry per CDR3 protein. Of around 1,000,000 distinct CDR3 sequences listed, around 25% were seen once; the top ten hold about 0.8%. These sequences were also reported in another study, on T cells of mothers and their children.

The chain employs TRBV6-5 and TRBJ1-3; 10 bases map to TRBD1. The source material was blood. The receptor was isolated from a girl aged 2 to 9 in good health. CDR3 protein: CASSYLGTGAGNTIYF. As DNA, the CDR3 is TGTGCCAGCAGTTACTTGGGGACAGGGGCTGGAAACACCATATATTTT.